Here is one TCR beta chain with its context. This sample was included in a study of blood T cell repertoires in COVID-19. CDR3 length: 16 amino acids. Germline assignment: CDR1 LNHDA and CDR2 SQIVND (reference sequence). Unmatched junction bases numbered 5, after V lost 7 bases and J lost 3 bases. Measured with immunoSEQ multiplex PCR; TCRdb has only the in-frame clones, and not every one. The table lists tens of thousands of clones, roughly 77% of them singletons. V usage is TRBV19 and J usage is TRBJ2-2; 13 bases align to TRBD2. This receptor was taken from a human donor in a cohort sampled during active COVID-19. Specimen: peripheral blood. CDR3 bases: TGTGCCAGTAAACGCGGACTAGCGGGGGACACCGGGGAGCTGTTTTTT. Amino acid sequence: CASKRGLAGDTGELFF.